These 11 T cell receptor beta chains were sequenced from one sample in a study of blood T cell repertoires in COVID-19 (dated by TCRdb to between 2020 and 2021). The library relied on the immunoSEQ multiplex PCR assay. The table was pulled from immuneACCESS by TCRdb, which kept in-frame rearrangements only. Such tables lose some clones; where checked, under half of the loss comes from unresolved V genes, and the rest has no known cause. The sample table lists under 350,000 clones, about nine tenths of them with a count of one. 1.5% to 2% of the sample rests with the top ten. Source material: PBMCs or T cells enriched from blood (not recorded which). These receptors originate from a woman in her 40s who had recovered from COVID-19.

In its sample, this clone was seen a few times. This chain joins TRBV5-6 and TRBJ1-2, with TRBD1 matching over 7 bases. CDR3 length equals 13 residues. J gave up 4 bases and V 4 bases, and 4 bases lay outside the gene matches. CDR1 and CDR2 from the germline V gene are SGHDT and YYEEEE. CDR3 DNA sequence: TGTGCCAGCAGCCCCACAGGGGCCTATGGCTACACCTTC. Protein: CASSPTGAYGYTF.

This clone was seen ten or more times. The chain carries TRBV30 and TRBJ2-2; the D is unclear. The CDR3 is 16 residues long. V shed 2 bases and J shed 4 bases, with 17 bases lying between them. In germline, CDR1 is GTSNPN, CDR2 SVGIG (reference sequence). The CDR3, as DNA: TGTGCCTGGAGTCCCCTCGCTGACTTCGGCACCGGGGAGCTGTTTTTT. Translating it yields CAWSPLADFGTGELFF.

This clone came up once. This chain joins TRBV4-1 and TRBJ1-3, with TRBD1 matching 8 bases. The CDR3 has 16 residues. The germline CDR1 and CDR2 sequences are MGHRA and YSYEKL. V trimming: 3 bases; J trimming: 4 bases; junction bases outside the gene matches: 8. The CDR3 bases are TGCGCCAGCAGCCAGGACGACAGGGGATCAGGAAACACCATATATTTT. It translates to CASSQDDRGSGNTIYF.

V is TRBV29-1 and J is TRBJ2-7; the match to TRBD1 covers 9 bases. CDR3 size: 13 residues. The V gene's germline CDR1 is SQVTM and CDR2 ANQGSEA. V gave up 6 bases and J gave up 3 bases; unmatched junction bases: 6. The CDR3 here is CSVTGGVVYEQYF. The DNA of the CDR3 is TGCAGCGTGACAGGGGGGGTAGTCTACGAGCAGTACTTC.

The V gene is TRBV29-1, the J gene TRBJ2-5; TRBD1 agrees at 7 bases. The CDR3 spans 13 residues. The germline CDR1 and CDR2 sequences are SQVTM and ANQGSEA. V gave up 5 bases and J gave up 1 base; unmatched junction bases: 4. In DNA, the CDR3 is TGCAGCGTTAAACAGGGGTTCCAAGAGACCCAGTACTTC. This encodes CSVKQGFQETQYF.

This sequence joins TRBV3-1 (or the pseudogene TRBV3-2) and TRBJ2-7; TRBD2 aligns across 9 bases. Trimming at V came to 5 bases and at J to 6 bases, leaving 8 bases not matched to a gene. The CDR3 spans 14 residues. The germline gives CDR1 LGHDT, CDR2 YNNKEL (reference sequence). This CDR3 reads CASSLLAGFSEQYF. CDR3 in DNA: TGTGCCAGCAGCTTACTAGCGGGCTTCAGCGAGCAGTACTTC.

V gene TRBV27 combines with J gene TRBJ2-1; 7 bases are shared with TRBD2. Germline V CDR1 and CDR2: MNHEY, SMNVEV (reference sequence). V shed 5 bases and J 9 bases; nucleotides not matched to a gene: 13. The CDR3 is 15 residues long. The CDR3 here is CASSPKYGRGTEQFF. CDR3 sequence (DNA): TGTGCCAGCAGTCCGAAATATGGGAGGGGTACTGAGCAGTTCTTC.

The rearrangement uses TRBV7-8 and TRBJ1-2, with 8 bases lining up with TRBD1. CDR3 length: 15 residues. The V gene end was trimmed by 1 base and the J gene end by 4 bases; junction bases not matched to a gene: 5. The germline CDR1 and CDR2 sequences are SGHVS and FQNEAQ. This CDR3 reads CASSLVRTGSYGYTF. The CDR3, as DNA: TGTGCCAGCAGCTTAGTAAGGACAGGGTCCTATGGCTACACCTTC. The whole variable domain, filled in from reference TRBV7-8 and TRBJ1-2, reads GAGVSQSPRYKVAKRGQDVALRCDPISGHVSLFWYQQALGQGPEFLTYFQNEAQLDKSGLPSDRFFAERPEGSVSTLKIQRTQQEDSAVYLCASSLVRTGSYGYTFGSGTRLTVV.

The rearrangement uses TRBV6-1 and TRBJ1-1; 7 bases agree with TRBD1. Per germline, CDR1 MNHNS and CDR2 SASEGT. The CDR3 length is 14 residues. The V segment lost 7 bases and the J segment 6 bases; nucleotides outside the gene matches: 11. DNA of the CDR3: TGTGCCAGCACCCTGAAGGGGGCCCTCTCTGAAGCTTTCTTT. This translates into CASTLKGALSEAFF.

The chain is built from TRBV27 and TRBJ2-1, with TRBD1 identical over 8 bases. V was pared by 5 bases and J by 0 bases, with 6 bases of the junction left unmatched. CDR1 and CDR2 from the germline V gene are MNHEY and SMNVEV (reference sequence). The CDR3 extends over 16 amino acids. The CDR3 region is CASSRQGLGSYNEQFF. DNA of the CDR3: TGTGCCAGCAGTCGACAGGGGCTCGGCTCCTACAATGAGCAGTTCTTC.

This clone was seen many times. V is TRBV19 and J is TRBJ1-1; no reliable D call. Germline V lookup: CDR1 LNHDA, CDR2 SQIVND (reference sequence). V lost 7 bases, J lost 4 bases, and 19 bases lay in between. This CDR3 has 15 residues. The CDR3 sequence is CASKNLLGSATEAFF. In nucleotides, the CDR3 is TGTGCCAGTAAAAATCTCCTGGGCAGTGCCACTGAAGCTTTCTTT.